This passage covers 22 T cell receptor beta chains from one sample sequenced in a study of breast tumors, draining lymph nodes, adjacent tissues. TCRdb independently ran MiXCR on the multiplex PCR reads; one entry per CDR3 protein. Altogether about 230,000 distinct CDR3 sequences are present, about 30% being singletons, with the ten largest covering around 1.4%. Breast cancer patients provided tissue from their axillary draining lymph nodes. Sample: axillary lymph node tissue. Every receptor here comes from a female donor with breast cancer. Some clones in this sample may be carry-over from other donors' samples.

This clonotype was counted at least ten times. The rearrangement joins TRBV5-1 to TRBJ1-2, with 8 bases fitting TRBD1. The CDR3 has 15 amino acids. With V trimmed by 2 bases and J by 8 bases, 11 bases remained unmatched. From germline, CDR1 is SGHRS and CDR2 YFSETQ. The CDR3 reads CASSFNGQGMEGYTF. The CDR3 DNA follows: TGCGCCAGCAGCTTTAACGGACAGGGAATGGAGGGCTACACCTTC.

This clonotype was recorded many times. A much larger clone differs by one base, so this may be a read error. The chain joins TRBV11-3 to TRBJ2-3; 7 positions match TRBD2. The CDR3 extends over 13 amino acids. V shed 7 bases and J 8 bases; nucleotides not matched to a gene: 9. Germline loops: CDR1 SGHNT, CDR2 YENEEA. The CDR3 DNA sequence: TGTGCCAGCAAGAGCGGGGTGAGGGCTACGCAGTATTTT. It translates to CASKSGVRATQYF.

In its sample, this clonotype was seen once. It may be a read error: a sequence one base away is much more abundant. The chain employs TRBV19 and TRBJ1-2, with D perhaps matching TRBD1 (6 bases). This CDR3 comprises 15 residues. The V gene's germline CDR1 is LNHDA and CDR2 SQIVND (reference sequence). Written as DNA, the CDR3 is TGTGCCGGTAGTAGGGGGTCACAGGCCCCGGATGGCTACACCTTC. This gives the protein CAGSRGSQAPDGYTF.

This clonotype was recorded at least ten times. The rearrangement links TRBV7-6 to TRBJ2-7; TRBD1 matches at 9 bases. V trimming: 2 bases; J trimming: 4 bases; junction bases outside the gene matches: 15. This CDR3 spans 18 amino acids. Germline CDR1 reads SGHVS; CDR2 reads FNYEAQ. The chain's CDR3 is CASSLSPPGQGILYEQYF. CDR3 sequence (DNA): TGTGCCAGCAGCTTATCACCCCCCGGACAGGGGATTTTGTACGAGCAGTACTTC.

This clonotype has at least ten counts. A clone one base away is much larger, so this may be a read error. The V gene is TRBV9, the J gene TRBJ1-6, with no clear D. CDR1 is SGDLS and CDR2 is YYNGEE in the germline V gene. This CDR3 is 15 amino acids long. The CDR3 coding sequence is TGTGCCAGCAGCGTACGGCAGGACCATAATTCACCCCCCCACTTT. This gives the protein CASSVRQDHNSPPHF. Drawing the rest from reference TRBV9 and TRBJ1-6, the complete variable domain is DSGVTQTPKHLITATGQRVTLRCSPRSGDLSVYWYQQSLDQGLQFLIQYYNGEERAKGNILERFSAQQFPDLHSELNLSSLELGDSALYFCASSVRQDHNSPPHFGNGTRLTVT.

This chain uses TRBV6-5 with TRBJ2-2, with a tentative D call TRBD1 (6 bases). Germline V lookup: CDR1 MNHEY, CDR2 SVGAGI. Trimming removed 5 bases from V and 8 bases from J, with 18 bases in between. This CDR3 comprises 15 residues. The CDR3 nucleotides read TGTGCCAGCAGTCATTCGACAGGCGTGGGGGGGGAGCTGTTTTTT. This codes for CASSHSTGVGGELFF.

This clonotype was counted at least ten times. The V and J genes are TRBV6-1 and TRBJ1-4; a possible D gene is TRBD1 (5 bases). The germline V gene has CDR1 MNHNS and CDR2 SASEGT. The CDR3 has 15 amino acids. V was cut by 8 bases and J by 7 bases, with 20 bases left in between. DNA for the CDR3: TGTGCCAGCCGGGTTTGGGGTGGAGGGGCTGAAAAACTGTTTTTT. Amino acids: CASRVWGGGAEKLFF.

This clonotype appeared many times. A single base separates this from a much larger clone, so it may be a read error. The CDR3 ends on some other residue instead of the conserved phenylalanine or tryptophan, so this is likely a read error. V and J are TRBV7-8 and TRBJ2-5, with D uncertain. The length of the CDR3 is 14 residues. V was shortened by 5 bases and J by 1 base, with 11 bases between the two germline ends. The V gene's germline CDR1 is SGHVS and CDR2 FQNEAQ. CDR3 bases: TGTGCCAGCAGCCTCGGACGCCGCCAAGAGACCCAGTACCTC. Translating it yields CASSLGRRQETQYL.

Points on this clonotype: At one boundary the junction diverges from the germline segment, which might be a read error. This chain uses TRBV7-8 with TRBJ1-3, with D hard to call. This CDR3 is 14 amino acids long. Germline CDR1 and CDR2: SGHVS and FQNEAQ. The CDR3 reads CARSRGNSGNTIYF. The CDR3 nucleotides are TGTGCCCGCAGCCGGGGTAACTCTGGAAACACCATATATTTT.

Notes on this clonotype: Given a much more abundant clone one base away, this may be a read error. The chain recombines TRBV7-2 with TRBJ1-3; a possible D gene is TRBD1 (6 bases). Germline loops: CDR1 SGHTA, CDR2 FQGNSA. The CDR3 has 15 amino acids. The CDR3: CASSTTGHLGNTIHF. The DNA for the CDR3 is TGTGCCAGCAGCACCACAGGGCACCTCGGAAACACCATACATTTT.

This clonotype was seen at least ten times. The gene calls are TRBV7-9 and TRBJ1-2; no clear D gene. The V and J ends lost 6 bases and 7 bases respectively, with 12 bases between them. Germline V gene sequence: CDR1 SEHNR, CDR2 FQNEAQ (reference sequence). This CDR3 is built from 12 residues. CDR3 amino acids: CASSTEGTGYTF. In DNA form, the CDR3 reads TGTGCCAGCAGTACCGAAGGAACTGGCTACACCTTC. The whole variable domain, filled in from reference TRBV7-9 and TRBJ1-2, reads DTGVSQNPRHKITKRGQNVTFRCDPISEHNRLYWYRQTLGQGPEFLTYFQNEAQLEKSRLLSDRFSAERPKGSFSTLEIQRTEQGDSAMYLCASSTEGTGYTFGSGTRLTVV.

This clonotype was counted many times. This chain connects TRBV6-1 to TRBJ1-2, with 9 bases aligning to TRBD1. Germline loops: CDR1 MNHNS, CDR2 SASEGT. V was pared by 10 bases and J by 2 bases, with 11 bases of the junction left unmatched. CDR3 length equals 15 residues. The CDR3 loop is CAINPRTGANYGYTF. In DNA form, the CDR3 reads TGTGCCATCAACCCGCGGACAGGGGCGAACTATGGCTACACCTTC.

This clonotype occurred many times. The CDR3 sequence: CASSVSGLANEQFF. The DNA for the CDR3 is TGTGCCAGCAGCGTCTCCGGACTAGCGAATGAGCAGTTCTTC. The V and J genes are TRBV9 and TRBJ2-1, with 9 bases lining up with TRBD2. V was clipped by 2 bases and J by 7 bases; unmatched bases: 4. This CDR3 is built from 14 residues. The germline gives CDR1 SGDLS, CDR2 YYNGEE. Using reference TRBV9 and TRBJ2-1 for the parts outside the CDR3, the full variable domain is DSGVTQTPKHLITATGQRVTLRCSPRSGDLSVYWYQQSLDQGLQFLIQYYNGEERAKGNILERFSAQQFPDLHSELNLSSLELGDSALYFCASSVSGLANEQFFGPGTRLTVL.

In this sample, this clonotype turned up a few times. A read error may explain this, as a much larger clone is one base away. Lacking the conserved final phenylalanine or tryptophan, this CDR3 likely reflects a read error. This chain connects TRBV19 to TRBJ1-2; 10 bases match TRBD1. The CDR3 extends over 16 amino acids. CDR1 is LNHDA and CDR2 is SQIVND in the germline V gene (reference sequence). V dropped 7 bases and J dropped 7; count of bases not matched to a gene: 15. CDR3 nucleotides: TGTGCCAGTAAGTTCCGGGACAGGGGCCAGACGGGTGGCTACACCTCC. Its protein is CASKFRDRGQTGGYTS.

This clonotype was seen ten or more times. This chain joins TRBV4-3 and TRBJ2-5; D not resolved. This CDR3 has 14 residues. The V and J ends lost 0 bases and 1 base respectively, with 6 bases between them. Per germline, CDR1 LGHNA and CDR2 YSLEER. CDR3 sequence reads: CASSQDGAQETQYF. CDR3 DNA sequence: TGCGCCAGCAGCCAAGACGGCGCCCAAGAGACCCAGTACTTC.

A remark on this clonotype: A junction boundary mismatches the germline segment, possibly from a read error. This chain joins TRBV27 and TRBJ1-6, with D tentatively TRBD1 (6 bases). The CDR3 runs 14 residues. Germline loops: CDR1 MNHEY, CDR2 SMNVEV (reference sequence). Written as DNA, the CDR3 is TGTGTCAGCAGCGAGGGGGCCTATAATTCACCCCTCCACTTT. It encodes CVSSEGAYNSPLHF.

Comments on this clonotype: A much larger clone differs from this one at a single base, so this may be a read error. The V call is TRBV11-2, the J call TRBJ2-5, with D maybe TRBD2 (6 bases). V lost 0 bases and J 5 bases, leaving 13 bases between the germline ends. Germline CDR1 SGHAT, CDR2 FQNNGV. The CDR3 runs to 15 residues. Here the CDR3 DNA reads TGTGCCAGCAGCTTAGATCGCGGGACTTATGAGACCCAGTACTTC. Protein sequence: CASSLDRGTYETQYF.

This clonotype was seen many times. This chain uses TRBV3-1 with TRBJ1-5, with a possible D match to TRBD1 (5 bases). This CDR3 contains 13 residues. The germline V gene encodes CDR1 LGHDT and CDR2 YNNKEL (reference sequence). Trimming pared 4 bases from V and 6 bases from J, leaving 10 bases between. Written as DNA, the CDR3 is TGTGCCAGCAGCCCAGGGTCGAGTCAGCCCCAGCATTTT. Translating gives CASSPGSSQPQHF.

Ten or more counts support this clonotype. This rearrangement joins TRBV6-6 to TRBJ2-7; TRBD1 aligns across 10 bases. CDR1 MNHNY and CDR2 SVGAGI come from the germline V gene (reference sequence). The CDR3 runs to 15 residues. With V trimmed by 6 bases and J by 3 bases, 8 bases remained unmatched. CDR3 residues: CASRLDRGRLYEQYF. The CDR3, as DNA: TGTGCCAGCAGACTTGACAGGGGGCGCCTCTACGAGCAGTACTTC.

The genes are TRBV6-6 and TRBJ2-3, with 8 nucleotides matching TRBD2. This CDR3 is built from 15 residues. The V and J ends lost 5 bases and 7 bases, in that order; junction bases with no gene match: 11. CDR1 is MNHNY, CDR2 SVGAGI, per germline (reference sequence). The CDR3 DNA is TGTGCCAGCAGTCATAATCCCGCTAGCGGGCATACGCAGTATTTT. Its translation: CASSHNPASGHTQYF.

As regards this clonotype: The junction shows a germline mismatch at one end, possibly a read error. V gene TRBV5-1 combines with J gene TRBJ2-7; D perhaps matches TRBD2 (6 bases). Germline values: CDR1 SGHRS, CDR2 YFSETQ. The CDR3 runs to 17 residues. In nucleotides, the CDR3 is TGCGCCGGCAGCTTGTTTAGCGGTGCTGACCCCTCCTACGAGCAGTACTTC. Amino acids: CAGSLFSGADPSYEQYF.

There are many counts of this clonotype. V is TRBV9 and J is TRBJ2-7; possibly TRBD1 or TRBD2 for D (6 bases each). The CDR3 contains 15 residues. CDR1 and CDR2 (germline): SGDLS, YYNGEE. Deletions cut 0 bases from V and 4 bases from J, with 14 bases between. CDR3 protein: CASSVALGAGYEQYF. CDR3 bases: TGTGCCAGCAGCGTAGCGTTGGGGGCGGGATACGAGCAGTACTTC. Drawing the rest from reference TRBV9 and TRBJ2-7, the complete variable domain is DSGVTQTPKHLITATGQRVTLRCSPRSGDLSVYWYQQSLDQGLQFLIQYYNGEERAKGNILERFSAQQFPDLHSELNLSSLELGDSALYFCASSVALGAGYEQYFGPGTRLTVT.